This T cell receptor beta chain was retrieved from a study of T cells in Graves' hyperthyroidism and ophthalmopathy. Study observations and caveats: The model's output predicted ophthalmopathy at a median of roughly seven months prior to onset.

Amplification targeted TCR beta CDR3 regions from RNA transcripts. The study used the HTBI primer set for a first-round RT-PCR of the TCR CDR3. TCRdb re-called the multiplex PCR reads through MiXCR, storing one row per CDR3 protein. The data contain a few hundred thousand distinct CDR3 sequences, 15% of them singletons. As regards this clonotype: What it recognizes is unknown.

PBMCs came from more than 9.5 ml fresh peripheral blood. The sequencing sample was made of blood. This clonotype was sampled from a woman in her 30s with Graves' hyperthyroidism.

The CDR3 DNA follows: TGTGCCAGCAGCTTCCGGGACAGGAGACTCTATGGCTACACCTTC. Translation gives CASSFRDRRLYGYTF. J is TRBJ1-2 and V is TRBV5-6; 8 bases fit TRBD1. The ends lost 2 bases at V and 4 bases at J; junction bases unmatched: 7. The CDR3 length is 15 residues. The germline V gene has CDR1 SGHDT and CDR2 YYEEEE. The whole variable domain, filled in from reference TRBV5-6 and TRBJ1-2, reads DAGVTQSPTHLIKTRGQQVTLRCSPKSGHDTVSWYQQALGQGPQFIFQYYEEEERQRGNFPDRFSGHQFPNYSSELNVNALLLGDSALYLCASSFRDRRLYGYTFGSGTRLTVV.